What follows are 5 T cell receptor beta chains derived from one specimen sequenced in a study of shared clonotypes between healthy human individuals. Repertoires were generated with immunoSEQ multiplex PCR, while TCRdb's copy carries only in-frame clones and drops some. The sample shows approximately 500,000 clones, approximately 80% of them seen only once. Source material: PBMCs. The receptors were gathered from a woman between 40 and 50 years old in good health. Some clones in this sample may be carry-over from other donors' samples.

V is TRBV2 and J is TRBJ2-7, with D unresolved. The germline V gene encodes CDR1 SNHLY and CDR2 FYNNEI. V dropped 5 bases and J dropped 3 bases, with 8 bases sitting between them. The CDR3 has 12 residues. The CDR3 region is CASSKIYYEQYF. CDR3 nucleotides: TGTGCCAGCAGTAAAATATACTACGAGCAGTACTTC.

The CDR3 sequence: CASSSPGTGGEKLFF. In DNA form, the CDR3 reads TGTGCCAGCAGCTCGCCCGGGACAGGGGGCGAAAAACTGTTTTTT. The chain uses TRBV5-6 and TRBJ1-4; 12 nucleotides line up with TRBD1. CDR3 length: 15 amino acids. Germline V lookup: CDR1 SGHDT, CDR2 YYEEEE. The V and J ends lost 3 bases and 8 bases, in that order; junction bases with no gene match: 5.

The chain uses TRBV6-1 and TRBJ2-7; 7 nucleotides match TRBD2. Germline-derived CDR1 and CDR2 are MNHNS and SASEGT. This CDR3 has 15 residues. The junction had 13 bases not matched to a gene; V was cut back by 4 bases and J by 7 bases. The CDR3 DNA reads TGTGCCAGCAGTGCATCCTGGACTAGGGTGGGGGAGCAGTACTTC. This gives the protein CASSASWTRVGEQYF.

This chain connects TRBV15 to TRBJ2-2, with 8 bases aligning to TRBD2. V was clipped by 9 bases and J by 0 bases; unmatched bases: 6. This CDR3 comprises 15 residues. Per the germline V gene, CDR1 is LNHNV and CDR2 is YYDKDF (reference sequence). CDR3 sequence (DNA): TGTGCCACAACACCGGGACTAGCGAACACCGGGGAGCTGTTTTTT. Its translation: CATTPGLANTGELFF.

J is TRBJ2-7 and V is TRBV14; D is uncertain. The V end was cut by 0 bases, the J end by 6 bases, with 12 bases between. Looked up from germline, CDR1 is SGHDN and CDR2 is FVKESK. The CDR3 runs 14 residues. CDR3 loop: CASSQDVGLREQYF. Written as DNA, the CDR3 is TGTGCCAGCAGCCAAGATGTTGGGCTCCGCGAGCAGTACTTC.